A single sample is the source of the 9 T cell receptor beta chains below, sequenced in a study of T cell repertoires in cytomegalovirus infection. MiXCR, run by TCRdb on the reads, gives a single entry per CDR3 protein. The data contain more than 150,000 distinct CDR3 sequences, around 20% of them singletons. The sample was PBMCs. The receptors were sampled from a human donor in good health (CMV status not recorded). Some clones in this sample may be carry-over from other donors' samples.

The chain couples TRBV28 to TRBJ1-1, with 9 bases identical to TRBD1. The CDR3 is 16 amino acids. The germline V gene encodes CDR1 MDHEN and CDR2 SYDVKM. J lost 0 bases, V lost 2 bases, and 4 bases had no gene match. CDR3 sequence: CASSLGTGLMNTEAFF. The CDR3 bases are TGTGCCAGCAGTTTAGGGACAGGGCTCATGAACACTGAAGCTTTCTTT.

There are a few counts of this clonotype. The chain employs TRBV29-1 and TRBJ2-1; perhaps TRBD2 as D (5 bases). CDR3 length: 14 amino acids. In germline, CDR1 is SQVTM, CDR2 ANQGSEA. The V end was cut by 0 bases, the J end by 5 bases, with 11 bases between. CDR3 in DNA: TGCAGCGTTGAAGATCCCGAGGGTAACAATGAGCAGTTCTTC. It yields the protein CSVEDPEGNNEQFF.

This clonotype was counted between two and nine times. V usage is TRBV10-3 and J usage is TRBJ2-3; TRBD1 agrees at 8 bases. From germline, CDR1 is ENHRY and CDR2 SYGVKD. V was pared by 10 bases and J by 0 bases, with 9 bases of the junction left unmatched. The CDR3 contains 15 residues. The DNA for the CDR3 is TGTGCCAGCGGGGACAGGTCGAGGAGCACAGATACGCAGTATTTT. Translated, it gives CASGDRSRSTDTQYF.

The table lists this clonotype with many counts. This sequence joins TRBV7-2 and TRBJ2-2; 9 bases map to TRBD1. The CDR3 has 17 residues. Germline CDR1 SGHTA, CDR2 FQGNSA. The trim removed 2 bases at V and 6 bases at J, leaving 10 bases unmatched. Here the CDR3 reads CASSLTSPGQGSGELFF. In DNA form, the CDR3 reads TGTGCCAGCAGCTTAACATCCCCGGGACAGGGATCCGGGGAGCTGTTTTTT.

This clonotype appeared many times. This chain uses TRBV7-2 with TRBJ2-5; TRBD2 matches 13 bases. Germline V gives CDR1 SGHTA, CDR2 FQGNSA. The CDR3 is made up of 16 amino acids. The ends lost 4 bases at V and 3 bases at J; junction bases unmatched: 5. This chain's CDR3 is CASSSAGLAGKETQYF. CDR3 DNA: TGTGCCAGCAGCTCCGCGGGACTAGCGGGAAAAGAGACCCAGTACTTC.

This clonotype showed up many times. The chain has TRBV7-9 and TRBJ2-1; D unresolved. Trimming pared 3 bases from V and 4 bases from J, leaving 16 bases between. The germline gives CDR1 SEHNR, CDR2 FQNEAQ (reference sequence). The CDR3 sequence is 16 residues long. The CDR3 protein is CASSLAWTRTYNEQFF. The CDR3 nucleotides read TGTGCCAGCAGCTTGGCCTGGACGAGGACGTACAATGAGCAGTTCTTC.

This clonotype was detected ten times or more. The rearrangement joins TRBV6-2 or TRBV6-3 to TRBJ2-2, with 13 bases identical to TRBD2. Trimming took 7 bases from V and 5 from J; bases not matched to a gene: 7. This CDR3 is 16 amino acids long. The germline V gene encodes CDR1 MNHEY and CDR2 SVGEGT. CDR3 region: CASTGGLAGVTGELFF. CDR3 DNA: TGTGCCAGCACCGGAGGACTAGCGGGAGTTACCGGGGAGCTGTTTTTT.

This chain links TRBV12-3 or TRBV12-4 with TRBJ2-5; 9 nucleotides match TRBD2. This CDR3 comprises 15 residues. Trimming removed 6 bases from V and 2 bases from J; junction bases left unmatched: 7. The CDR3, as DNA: TGTGCCAGCAGGGCTAGCGGGAATCGGCAAGAGACCCAGTACTTC. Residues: CASRASGNRQETQYF.

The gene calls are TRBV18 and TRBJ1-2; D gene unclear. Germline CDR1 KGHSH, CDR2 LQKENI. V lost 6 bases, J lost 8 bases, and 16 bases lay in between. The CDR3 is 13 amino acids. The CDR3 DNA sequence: TGTGCCAGCTCGCCGCCGGAACAACGCGGCTACACCTTC. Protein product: CASSPPEQRGYTF.